This TCR beta chain stems from a study of response to subunit inactivated influenza vaccine. TCRdb analysed the RT-PCR reads with MiXCR anew, one entry per CDR3 protein. This table has roughly 500,000 distinct CDR3 sequences, roughly 25% appearing once. This CDR3 is built from 13 residues. Another study also made use of these data, one on T cells expressing NK-cell markers. As that report states: cDNA encoding TCR beta was synthesized via 5'RACE template switching incorporating UMIs. Most of the eight sequenced donors tested HCMV-seropositive; one tested seronegative. Among CD8+ T cells from about six donors, dominant NKG2C+ clonotypes accounted for roughly 1.0-8%. Among several donors, these clonotypes also ranked first in the CD3+CD56-NKG2C+ fraction.

Sequenced material: CD4+ T cells sorted from PBMCs, taken about 13 days after vaccination. The chain combines TRBV12-3 or TRBV12-4 with TRBJ2-5, with 7 bases identical to TRBD1. This TCR was recovered from a man in his fifties who received an inactivated influenza vaccine. The CDR3, as DNA: TGTGCTTACAGGGGCGCGTACCAAGAGACCCAGTACTTC. Translation gives CAYRGAYQETQYF.